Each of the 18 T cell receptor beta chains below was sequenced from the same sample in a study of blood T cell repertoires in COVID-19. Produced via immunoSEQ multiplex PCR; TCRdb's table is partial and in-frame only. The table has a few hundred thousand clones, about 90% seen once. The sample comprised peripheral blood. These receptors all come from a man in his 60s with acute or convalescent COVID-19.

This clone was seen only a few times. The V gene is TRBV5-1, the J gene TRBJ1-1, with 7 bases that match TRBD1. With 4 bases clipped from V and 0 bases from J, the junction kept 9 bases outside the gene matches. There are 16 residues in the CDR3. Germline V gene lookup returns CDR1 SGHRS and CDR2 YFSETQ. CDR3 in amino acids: CASSLTGQTMNTEAFF. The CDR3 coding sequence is TGCGCCAGCAGCCTGACGGGACAGACCATGAACACTGAAGCTTTCTTT.

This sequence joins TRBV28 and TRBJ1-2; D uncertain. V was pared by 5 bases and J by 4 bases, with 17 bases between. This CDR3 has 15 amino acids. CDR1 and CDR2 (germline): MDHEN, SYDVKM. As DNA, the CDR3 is TGTGCCAGCAGTACCTCGACGCGGGTGGGCTATGGCTACACCTTC. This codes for CASSTSTRVGYGYTF.

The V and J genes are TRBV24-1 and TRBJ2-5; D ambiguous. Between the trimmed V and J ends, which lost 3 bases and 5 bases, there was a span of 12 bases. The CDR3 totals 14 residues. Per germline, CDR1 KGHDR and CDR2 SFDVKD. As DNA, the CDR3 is TGTGCCACCAGTGATCGAGGAATCGAGGAGACCCAGTACTTC. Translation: CATSDRGIEETQYF.

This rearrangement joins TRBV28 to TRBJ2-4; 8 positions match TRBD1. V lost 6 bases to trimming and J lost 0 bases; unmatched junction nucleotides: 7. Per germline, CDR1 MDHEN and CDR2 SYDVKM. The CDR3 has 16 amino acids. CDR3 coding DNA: TGTGCCAGCAGCAGAAGGACAGGGCTAGCCAAAAACATTCAGTACTTC. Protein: CASSRRTGLAKNIQYF. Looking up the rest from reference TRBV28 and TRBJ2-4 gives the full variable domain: DVKVTQSSRYLVKRTGEKVFLECVQDMDHENMFWYRQDPGLGLRLIYFSYDVKMKEKGDIPEGYSVSREKKERFSLILESASTNQTSMYLCASSRRTGLAKNIQYFGAGTRLSVL.

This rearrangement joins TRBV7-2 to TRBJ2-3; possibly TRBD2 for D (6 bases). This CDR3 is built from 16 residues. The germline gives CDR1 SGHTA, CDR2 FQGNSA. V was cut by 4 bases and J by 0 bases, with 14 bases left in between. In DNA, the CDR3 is TGTGCCAGCAGCTCCGATTCGGGACTTAGCACAGATACGCAGTATTTT. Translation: CASSSDSGLSTDTQYF.

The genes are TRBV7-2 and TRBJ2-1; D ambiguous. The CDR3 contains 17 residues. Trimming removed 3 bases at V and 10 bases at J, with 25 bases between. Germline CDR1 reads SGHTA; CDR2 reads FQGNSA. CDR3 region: CASSFPQTSARINEQFF. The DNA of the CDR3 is TGTGCCAGCAGCTTCCCACAGACGTCGGCCAGGATTAACGAGCAGTTCTTC.

CDR3 loop: CASSYQGSGNTIYF. The CDR3, as DNA: TGTGCCAGCAGTTATCAGGGCTCAGGAAACACCATATATTTT. V usage is TRBV28 and J usage is TRBJ1-3; TRBD1 is a possible D gene (5 bases). Trimming removed 4 bases from V and 4 bases from J, with 11 bases in between. The germline CDR1 and CDR2 sequences are MDHEN and SYDVKM. The CDR3 extends over 14 amino acids.

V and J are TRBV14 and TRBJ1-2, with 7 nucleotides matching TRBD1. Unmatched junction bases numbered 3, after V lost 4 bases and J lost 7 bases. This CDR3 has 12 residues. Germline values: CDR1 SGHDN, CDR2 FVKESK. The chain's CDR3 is CASSLTGAGYTF. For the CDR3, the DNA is TGTGCCAGCAGCCTAACAGGGGCTGGCTACACCTTC.

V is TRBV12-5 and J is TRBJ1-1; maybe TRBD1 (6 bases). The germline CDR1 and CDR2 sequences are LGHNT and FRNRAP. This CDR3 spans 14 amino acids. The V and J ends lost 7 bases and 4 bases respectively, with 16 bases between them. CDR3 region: CASDKGQGGTEAFF. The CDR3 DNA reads TGTGCTAGTGATAAGGGACAAGGAGGCACTGAAGCTTTCTTT. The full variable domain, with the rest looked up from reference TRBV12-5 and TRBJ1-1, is DARVTQTPRHKVTEMGQEVTMRCQPILGHNTVFWYRQTMMQGLELLAYFRNRAPLDDSGMPKDRFSAEMPDATLATLKIQPSEPRDSAVYFCASDKGQGGTEAFFGQGTRLTVV.

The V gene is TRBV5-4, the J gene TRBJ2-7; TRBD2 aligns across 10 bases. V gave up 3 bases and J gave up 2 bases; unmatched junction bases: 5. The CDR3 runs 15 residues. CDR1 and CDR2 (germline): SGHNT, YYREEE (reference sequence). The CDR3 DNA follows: TGTGCCAGCAGCTCTATGACTAGCGGGCCCTACGAGCAGTACTTC. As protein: CASSSMTSGPYEQYF. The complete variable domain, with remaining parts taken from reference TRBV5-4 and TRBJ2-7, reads ETGVTQSPTHLIKTRGQQVTLRCSSQSGHNTVSWYQQALGQGPQFIFQYYREEENGRGNFPPRFSGLQFPNYSSELNVNALELDDSALYLCASSSMTSGPYEQYFGPGTRLTVT.

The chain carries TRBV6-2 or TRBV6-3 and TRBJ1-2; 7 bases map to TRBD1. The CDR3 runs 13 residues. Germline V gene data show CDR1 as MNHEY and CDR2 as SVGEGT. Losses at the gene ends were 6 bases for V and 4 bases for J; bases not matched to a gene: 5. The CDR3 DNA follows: TGTGCCAGCAGCAGGGACAGCATCTATGGCTACACCTTC. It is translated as CASSRDSIYGYTF.

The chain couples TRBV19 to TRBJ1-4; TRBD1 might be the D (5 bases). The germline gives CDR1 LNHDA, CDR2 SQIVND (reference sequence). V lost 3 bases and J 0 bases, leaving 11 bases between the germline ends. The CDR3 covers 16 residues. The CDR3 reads CASSIDSQATNEKLFF. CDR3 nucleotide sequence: TGTGCCAGTAGTATCGACAGTCAGGCAACTAATGAAAAACTGTTTTTT.

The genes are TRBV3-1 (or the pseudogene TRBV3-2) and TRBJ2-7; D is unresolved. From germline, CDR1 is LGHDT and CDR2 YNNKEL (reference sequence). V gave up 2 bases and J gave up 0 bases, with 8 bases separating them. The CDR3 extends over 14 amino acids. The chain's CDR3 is CASSQQRNSYEQYF. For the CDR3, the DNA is TGTGCCAGCAGCCAACAGCGAAACTCCTACGAGCAGTACTTC.

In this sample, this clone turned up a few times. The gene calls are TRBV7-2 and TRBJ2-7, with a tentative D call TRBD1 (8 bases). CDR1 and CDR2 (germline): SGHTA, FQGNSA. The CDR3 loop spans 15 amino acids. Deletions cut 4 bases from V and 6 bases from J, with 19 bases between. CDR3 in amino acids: CASSWEGRGRGEQYF. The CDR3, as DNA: TGTGCCAGCAGCTGGGAGGGCAGGGGGCGCGGCGAGCAGTACTTC. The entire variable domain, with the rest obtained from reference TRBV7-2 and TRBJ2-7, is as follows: GAGVSQSPSNKVTEKGKDVELRCDPISGHTALYWYRQSLGQGLEFLIYFQGNSAPDKSGLPSDRFSAERTGGSVSTLTIQRTQQEDSAVYLCASSWEGRGRGEQYFGPGTRLTVT.

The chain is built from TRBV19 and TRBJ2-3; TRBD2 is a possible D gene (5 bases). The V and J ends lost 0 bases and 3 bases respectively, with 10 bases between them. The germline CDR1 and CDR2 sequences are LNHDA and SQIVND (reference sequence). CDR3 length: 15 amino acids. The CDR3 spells CASSIEAGRTDTQYF. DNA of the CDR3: TGTGCCAGTAGTATAGAGGCGGGTCGGACAGATACGCAGTATTTT.

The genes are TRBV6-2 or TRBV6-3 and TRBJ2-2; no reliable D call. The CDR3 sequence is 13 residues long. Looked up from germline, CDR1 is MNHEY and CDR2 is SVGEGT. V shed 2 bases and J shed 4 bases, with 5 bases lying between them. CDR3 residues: CASSYGPTGELFF. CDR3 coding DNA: TGTGCCAGCAGTTACGGGCCCACCGGGGAGCTGTTTTTT.

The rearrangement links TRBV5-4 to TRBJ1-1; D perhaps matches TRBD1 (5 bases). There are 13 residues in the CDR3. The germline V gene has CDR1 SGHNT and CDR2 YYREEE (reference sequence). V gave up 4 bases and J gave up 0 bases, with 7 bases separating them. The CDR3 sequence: CASSTTVNTEAFF. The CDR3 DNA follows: TGTGCCAGCAGCACGACAGTGAACACTGAAGCTTTCTTT.

The CDR3 DNA reads as TGTGCCAGCAGCCCCTATCGGGGGGACTACGAGCAGTACTTC. It yields the protein CASSPYRGDYEQYF. The rearrangement links TRBV3-1 (or the pseudogene TRBV3-2) to TRBJ2-7, with 7 bases that match TRBD2. V was pared by 4 bases and J by 3 bases, with 6 bases of the junction left unmatched. Germline assignment: CDR1 LGHDT and CDR2 YNNKEL (reference sequence). The CDR3 extends over 14 amino acids.